This TCR beta chain is from a study of T cells in Graves' hyperthyroidism and ophthalmopathy. It was RNA transcripts that yielded the amplified TCR beta CDR3 regions. A first-round RT-PCR of the TCR CDR3 used the HTBI primer set. TCRdb re-called the multiplex PCR reads with MiXCR, one entry per CDR3 protein. Altogether about 380,000 distinct CDR3 sequences are present, approximately 15% being singletons, with the ten largest covering approximately 10%. The CDR3 has 14 amino acids. With 2 bases removed from V and 2 bases from J, the gap between germline ends came to 8 bases. Germline assignment: CDR1 KGHDR and CDR2 SFDVKD. No ophthalmopathy progression within 18 months constituted stable Graves' hyperthyroidism.

The sequencing input was blood. This TCR derives from a woman aged 60-75 years with Graves' hyperthyroidism. J is TRBJ1-2 and V is TRBV24-1; D unclear. CDR3 in amino acids: CATSDSGGNYGYTF. CDR3 sequence (DNA): TGTGCCACCAGTGATTCAGGCGGAAACTATGGCTACACCTTC.